This T cell receptor (beta chain) was recorded in a study of shared T cell receptors in the human thymus. This table comes from immunoSEQ multiplex PCR, and its TCRdb copy is limited to in-frame clones, with some not included. The sample shows approximately 760,000 clones, roughly 88% of them seen only once. In addition, the sample was reused for a study of human thymus T cells. From that report: Apparent bias marked the V and J gene usage of thymic and blood repertoires.

The sequencing sample was made of thymocytes. The TCR was taken from a girl under three years old with a congenital heart defect.

CDR3 region: CASSGQTGDDNSNYGYTF. CDR3 sequence (DNA): TGTGCCAGCAGCGGACAGACAGGGGATGATAACTCTAACTATGGCTACACCTTC. The chain employs TRBV7-2 and TRBJ1-2, with 8 nucleotides matching TRBD1. With V trimmed by 5 bases and J by 0 bases, 14 bases remained unmatched. Germline V gives CDR1 SGHTA, CDR2 FQGNSA. The CDR3 extends over 18 amino acids.